Listed below are T cell receptor beta chains from one sample, sequenced in a study of blood T cell repertoires in COVID-19. Sequenced by immunoSEQ multiplex PCR; TCRdb stores in-frame clones only, minus some. The sample yields about 320,000 clones, 70% to 90% seen once. The source material was peripheral blood. The receptors originated from a human donor in a cohort sampled during active COVID-19. Both conserved end residues are part of each CDR3.

j_call | v_call | cdr3_length | cdr3_aa
TRBJ2-5 | TRBV10-3 | 14 | CAISDGPAGETQYF
TRBJ2-1 | TRBV6-6 | 13 | CASSYVVGTLQFF
TRBJ1-2 | TRBV19 | 13 | CASNLLTGGGYTF
TRBJ2-7 | TRBV25-1 | 11 | CASSEIYEQYF
TRBJ1-1 | TRBV3-1/TRBV3-2 | 15 | CASSPPGRPHTEAFF
TRBJ2-2 | TRBV5-1 | 15 | CASSLALANTGELFF
TRBJ2-2 | TRBV27 | 16 | CASSYFGAGVTGELFF
TRBJ1-6 | TRBV10-2 | 13 | CASVDYGNSPLHF
TRBJ1-4 | TRBV19 | 17 | CASSIEGATATNEKLFF
TRBJ1-6 | TRBV7-2 | 15 | CASSSRQGYNSPLHF
TRBJ1-5 | TRBV6-5 | 14 | CASMGPGGNQPQHF
TRBJ2-1 | TRBV3-1/TRBV3-2 | 14 | CASSQDSGGYEQFF
TRBJ2-7 | TRBV2 | 13 | CASNTGTIYEQYF
TRBJ2-7 | TRBV6-5 | 14 | CASSSGTGPAEQYF
TRBJ2-7 | TRBV29-1 | 14 | CSVDQGGATSVQYF
TRBJ1-2 | TRBV30 | 13 | CAWKTQGAQGYTF
TRBJ1-2 | TRBV7-8 | 12 | CASSTRTGPNTF
TRBJ1-5 | TRBV12-5 | 15 | CASGLGQAINQPQHF
TRBJ2-7 | TRBV5-1 | 14 | CASSRGELSYEQYF
TRBJ1-2 | TRBV24-1 | 13 | CATSEAGLNGYTF
TRBJ1-5 | TRBV4-1 | 17 | CASSQDRAQGTNQPQHF
TRBJ2-3 | TRBV6-5 | 14 | CASSIRGETDTQYF
TRBJ1-1 | TRBV2 | 8 | CATVQAFF
TRBJ1-1 | TRBV25-1 | 14 | CASSGHRGTAEAFF
TRBJ1-2 | TRBV10-3 | 16 | CAISWATGASNYGYTF
TRBJ2-7 | TRBV18 | 14 | CASSNRDTGGEQYF
TRBJ2-2 | TRBV28 | 13 | CAGRGPGTGELFF
TRBJ2-1 | TRBV5-4 | 15 | CASSITSGGSNEQFF
TRBJ2-3 | TRBV5-5 | 14 | CASSFGRGTDTQYF
TRBJ1-1 | TRBV7-9 | 14 | CASSSRGGDTEAFF
TRBJ2-6 | TRBV5-6 | 16 | CASSGGLAGAVWVLTF
TRBJ1-5 | TRBV4-1 | 17 | CASSQDVNRESNQPQHF
TRBJ1-4 | TRBV19 | 15 | CASSMDRVTNEKLFF
TRBJ2-4 | TRBV29-1 | 15 | CSVGTDTLAKNIQYF
TRBJ2-3 | TRBV6-6 | 14 | CASRTTSLIDTQYF
TRBJ1-1 | TRBV12-3/TRBV12-4 | 12 | CASTTGGGRAFF
TRBJ2-1 | TRBV19 | 12 | CASSRLAGEQFF
TRBJ2-7 | TRBV9 | 15 | CASSASGGSSYEQYF
TRBJ2-1 | TRBV2 | 15 | CASSEGQGVDNEQFF
TRBJ2-2 | TRBV6-1 | 16 | CASSELAGGNTGELFF
TRBJ2-7 | TRBV12-3/TRBV12-4 | 13 | CASSLTGSYEQYF
TRBJ1-4 | TRBV15 | 15 | CATSRSAGAHEKLFF
TRBJ1-5 | TRBV10-3 | 16 | CAISEEATGSNQPQHF
TRBJ2-2 | TRBV7-3 | 16 | CASSPLRVQRTGELFF
TRBJ2-1 | TRBV3-1/TRBV3-2 | 16 | CASSLLSGGLENEQFF
TRBJ2-1 | TRBV5-4 | 14 | CASSREGGVYEQFF
TRBJ1-1 | TRBV7-2 | 15 | CASSLVAQGVSEAFF
TRBJ2-1 | TRBV6-5 | 15 | CASRDRDRGVNEQFF
TRBJ1-2 | TRBV2 | 15 | CASSPGTVVNYGYTF
TRBJ1-3 | TRBV10-3 | 18 | CAISESGTGVLSGNTIYF
TRBJ1-3 | TRBV6-5 | 11 | CASSYADTIYF
TRBJ1-5 | TRBV30 | 13 | CAWSWTVNQPQHF
TRBJ1-4 | TRBV7-6 | 15 | CASSLAAATNEKLFF
TRBJ2-7 | TRBV9 | 16 | CASSVDYVVGSDEQYF
TRBJ2-2 | TRBV9 | 14 | CASSPRLVPGELFF
TRBJ2-3 | TRBV12-5 | 17 | CASGLRGGQGSTDTQYF
TRBJ1-6 | TRBV27 | 15 | CASSRTGGRNSPLHF
TRBJ2-7 | TRBV29-1 | 13 | CSVVASGAYEQYF
TRBJ2-1 | TRBV27 | 14 | CASHPGGSYNEQFF
TRBJ1-1 | TRBV3-1/TRBV3-2 | 13 | CASSQGGLTEAFF